These 21 T cell receptor beta chains came from one sample sequenced in a study of CD8 T cells in ankylosing spondylitis. TCRdb reprocessed the 5' RACE reads via MiXCR and lists one record per CDR3 protein. The sample shows a few hundred thousand distinct CDR3 sequences, under 25% of them seen only once. Sequencing was done on a sample of blood, either unsorted or a sorted T cell fraction (not recorded which). The receptors derive from a female donor with ankylosing spondylitis or in good health (not recorded which).

This clonotype appeared many times. The chain recombines TRBV12-3 or TRBV12-4 with TRBJ2-1; 7 nucleotides match TRBD2. CDR3 length: 15 amino acids. V dropped 8 bases and J dropped 0; count of bases not matched to a gene: 7. This CDR3 reads CASCIAGHSYNEQFF. The CDR3 DNA reads as TGTGCCAGCTGTATAGCGGGTCACTCCTACAATGAGCAGTTCTTC.

The chain carries TRBV7-6 and TRBJ2-3; 9 bases align to TRBD2. Germline lookup yields CDR1 SGHVS and CDR2 FNYEAQ. This CDR3 comprises 16 residues. With 6 bases clipped from V and 6 bases from J, the junction kept 13 bases outside the gene matches. CDR3 protein: CASSSETGREGDTQYF. DNA for the CDR3: TGTGCCAGCAGTTCCGAAACTGGGCGGGAGGGCGATACGCAGTATTTT.

The rearrangement joins TRBV7-6 to TRBJ2-7, with TRBD1 matching over 7 bases. This CDR3 is built from 14 residues. Germline CDR1 is SGHVS and CDR2 is FNYEAQ. V dropped 5 bases and J dropped 0; count of bases not matched to a gene: 4. CDR3: CASSGGTASYEQYF. DNA for the CDR3: TGTGCCAGCAGCGGTGGGACAGCCTCCTACGAGCAGTACTTC. The complete variable domain, with remaining parts taken from reference TRBV7-6 and TRBJ2-7, reads GAGVSQSPRYKVTKRGQDVALRCDPISGHVSLYWYRQALGQGPEFLTYFNYEAQQDKSGLPNDRFSAERPEGSISTLTIQRTEQRDSAMYRCASSGGTASYEQYFGPGTRLTVT.

The V gene is TRBV7-2, the J gene TRBJ2-3; no clear D. This CDR3 contains 14 residues. Germline values: CDR1 SGHTA, CDR2 FQGNSA. V lost 5 bases and J lost 4, with 13 bases in between. The CDR3 bases are TGTGCCAGCAGCCCCTCGACCATGGCAGATACGCAGTATTTT. This gives the protein CASSPSTMADTQYF.

This clonotype has only a few counts. The chain is built from TRBV12-3 or TRBV12-4 and TRBJ1-1; a weak D match, TRBD1 (5 bases). Trimming cost V 7 bases and J 10 bases, with 22 bases left between them. The CDR3 covers 14 residues. The CDR3 is CASTQPGPLMGAFF. In DNA, the CDR3 is TGTGCCAGCACCCAGCCGGGACCCCTCATGGGAGCTTTCTTT.

The chain recombines TRBV20-1 with TRBJ2-1, with TRBD2 identical over 12 bases. There are 17 residues in the CDR3. The V gene end was trimmed by 3 bases and the J gene end by 6 bases; junction bases not matched to a gene: 12. Germline V CDR1 and CDR2: DFQATT, SNEGSKA (reference sequence). In DNA form, the CDR3 reads TGCAGTGCTAGGGATCCCCGACTAGCGGGAGTAACCAATGAGCAGTTCTTC. It is translated as CSARDPRLAGVTNEQFF.

This clonotype has ten or more counts. The chain combines TRBV6-2 or TRBV6-3 with TRBJ2-2; 7 bases fit TRBD1. CDR1 is MNHEY, CDR2 SVGEGT, per germline. The CDR3 is made up of 13 amino acids. J was trimmed by 12 bases and V by 1 base; bases with no gene match: 5. CDR3 amino acids: CASSYLQTGKLFF. The CDR3 DNA reads TGTGCCAGCAGTTACTTACAGACAGGGAAGCTGTTTTTT.

J is TRBJ1-5 and V is TRBV6-2 or TRBV6-3, with D possibly matching TRBD1 (5 bases). V lost 2 bases and J lost 1, with 15 bases in between. This CDR3 comprises 17 residues. CDR1 is MNHEY and CDR2 is SVGEGT in the germline V gene. This CDR3 reads CASSYGGAMLSNQPQHF. CDR3 nucleotide sequence: TGTGCCAGCAGTTACGGAGGGGCGATGCTGAGCAATCAGCCCCAGCATTTT.

This clonotype has only a few counts. The genes are TRBV2 and TRBJ2-3; possibly TRBD1 for D (6 bases). The CDR3 extends over 13 amino acids. Germline assignment: CDR1 SNHLY and CDR2 FYNNEI. The V end was cut by 4 bases, the J end by 6 bases, with 11 bases between. CDR3 DNA: TGTGCCAGCAGTGTACAGGGCGCGGATACGCAGTATTTT. Translation gives CASSVQGADTQYF.

The chain has TRBV20-1 and TRBJ2-1; 8 bases match TRBD2. V shed 4 bases and J 3 bases; nucleotides not matched to a gene: 8. Germline CDR1 DFQATT, CDR2 SNEGSKA (reference sequence). The CDR3 loop spans 15 amino acids. The CDR3 spells CSAMAPGGGYNEQFF. The DNA of the CDR3 is TGCAGTGCTATGGCCCCGGGGGGGGGCTACAATGAGCAGTTCTTC.

This clonotype showed up just a few times. J is TRBJ2-3 and V is TRBV6-5, with TRBD2 identical over 7 bases. This CDR3 has 16 residues. Per germline, CDR1 MNHEY and CDR2 SVGAGI. The ends lost 2 bases at V and 1 base at J; junction bases unmatched: 6. CDR3 DNA sequence: TGTGCCAGCAGTTACCGAGGGCTAGCGGGCACAGATACGCAGTATTTT. Amino acids: CASSYRGLAGTDTQYF.

This clonotype has a handful of counts. V usage is TRBV5-1 and J usage is TRBJ2-1; 8 bases fit TRBD2. The CDR3 length is 15 residues. The germline CDR1 and CDR2 sequences are SGHRS and YFSETQ. With V trimmed by 2 bases and J by 8 bases, 9 bases remained unmatched. This chain's CDR3 is CASSLASGSVYEQFF. The CDR3 DNA sequence: TGCGCCAGCAGCTTAGCGAGCGGGAGTGTTTATGAGCAGTTCTTC.

The chain employs TRBV20-1 and TRBJ2-1; TRBD2 matches 10 bases. From germline, CDR1 is DFQATT and CDR2 SNEGSKA (reference sequence). V shed 3 bases and J 12 bases; nucleotides not matched to a gene: 11. The CDR3 runs to 14 residues. The CDR3 spells CSARGLAPLHRQFF. The CDR3 DNA is TGCAGTGCTAGGGGACTAGCGCCCCTACATCGGCAGTTCTTC.

This clonotype was observed a few times. This rearrangement joins TRBV20-1 to TRBJ2-5; weak D call: TRBD2 (5 bases). Deletions cut 1 base from V and 5 bases from J, with 17 bases between. Germline V lookup: CDR1 DFQATT, CDR2 SNEGSKA (reference sequence). The CDR3 has 15 residues. The CDR3 is CSARGPDSASETQYF. CDR3 nucleotide sequence: TGCAGTGCTAGAGGTCCCGATAGCGCCTCCGAGACCCAGTACTTC.

V usage is TRBV10-3 and J usage is TRBJ1-5; possibly TRBD1 for D (6 bases). The CDR3 is made up of 16 amino acids. The V gene's germline CDR1 is ENHRY and CDR2 SYGVKD. The V end lost 4 bases, the J end lost 0 bases, and 13 bases lay between the germline ends. CDR3 loop: CAISATGSGSNQPQHF. CDR3 nucleotide sequence: TGTGCCATCAGTGCTACAGGGTCGGGTAGCAATCAGCCCCAGCATTTT.

This clonotype was detected once. A much larger clonotype is one base distant, so this may be a read error. The rearrangement joins TRBV29-1 to TRBJ2-5; 10 nucleotides agree with TRBD2. The CDR3 has 12 residues. Germline CDR1 and CDR2: SQVTM and ANQGSEA. This chain's CDR3 is CGVNSGGETQYF. CDR3 in DNA: TGCGGCGTGAATAGCGGGGGGGAGACCCAGTACTTC.

The V and J genes are TRBV29-1 and TRBJ2-1; 8 nucleotides match TRBD2. V shed 4 bases and J 6 bases; nucleotides not matched to a gene: 8. CDR3 length: 14 residues. The germline V gene encodes CDR1 SQVTM and CDR2 ANQGSEA. The CDR3 sequence is CSVGGVLAGNEQFF. CDR3 DNA: TGCAGCGTTGGGGGGGTTCTAGCGGGCAATGAGCAGTTCTTC.

The sample holds many counts of this clonotype. CDR3 coding DNA: TGCGCCAGCAGCTTAGACAACCAAGAGACCCAGTACTTC. This encodes CASSLDNQETQYF. The chain is built from TRBV5-1 and TRBJ2-5; unclear D gene. The germline gives CDR1 SGHRS, CDR2 YFSETQ. The CDR3 runs to 13 residues. Trimming shortened V by 2 bases and J by 0 bases, and 5 bases separated the two germline ends.

V and J are TRBV7-9 and TRBJ2-3; D call uncertain. The V gene lost 5 bases and the J gene lost 1 base, with 10 bases spanning the gap. Germline V gene sequence: CDR1 SEHNR, CDR2 FQNEAQ (reference sequence). The CDR3 runs 14 residues. DNA for the CDR3: TGTGCCAGCAGCCAGAATGAAGGCACAGATACGCAGTATTTT. Protein product: CASSQNEGTDTQYF.

The genes are TRBV6-5 and TRBJ2-2, with unresolved D. Germline lookup yields CDR1 MNHEY and CDR2 SVGAGI. The CDR3 consists of 12 residues. Trimming stripped 5 bases from V and 7 bases from J, with 8 bases between. CDR3 DNA sequence: TGTGCCAGCAGTACGATAAGCGGGGAGCTGTTTTTT. Translating gives CASSTISGELFF.

This clonotype was found many times. The chain combines TRBV27 with TRBJ2-1; 13 nucleotides line up with TRBD2. The germline gives CDR1 MNHEY, CDR2 SMNVEV (reference sequence). This CDR3 is built from 18 residues. The V gene end was trimmed by 8 bases and the J gene end by 6 bases; junction bases not matched to a gene: 16. CDR3 bases: TGTGCCAGCGAAAAACTAGCGGGAGGGACCTTACCCACCAATGAGCAGTTCTTC. This codes for CASEKLAGGTLPTNEQFF.